The 8 T cell receptor beta chains reported below all come from one sample, sequenced in a study of pediatric ulcerative colitis. Generated by immunoSEQ multiplex PCR, the TCRdb table keeps only in-frame clones and is missing some. The sample consists of 59,000 or so clones, about three quarters of them appearing once. The sequencing input was blood. Source of these receptors: a boy between 10 and 17 years old with moderate ulcerative colitis.

The gene calls are TRBV4-2 and TRBJ1-5, with 7 bases matching TRBD1. The CDR3 sequence is 17 residues long. J lost 8 bases, V lost 4 bases, and 17 bases had no gene match. Germline V gene sequence: CDR1 LGHNA, CDR2 YNFKEQ. CDR3 DNA sequence: TGTGCCAGCAGCCGAGAACCGGGACAGAGAATCAGTAAGCCCCAGCATTTT. It translates to CASSREPGQRISKPQHF.

This chain connects TRBV6-6 to TRBJ2-3; the match to TRBD2 covers 8 bases. Germline CDR1 reads MNHNY; CDR2 reads SVGAGI (reference sequence). Germline trimming cut 7 bases from V and 2 bases from J; bases unmatched to any gene: 8. The length of the CDR3 is 15 residues. CDR3 DNA sequence: TGTGCCAGCAACCCGGGGGGGACTAACACAGATACGCAGTATTTT. Its translation: CASNPGGTNTDTQYF.

The chain has TRBV7-7 and TRBJ1-4, with a possible D match to TRBD1 (6 bases). Trimming removed 4 bases from V and 7 bases from J, with 16 bases in between. Germline values: CDR1 SSHAT, CDR2 FNYEAQ (reference sequence). CDR3 length equals 15 residues. CDR3 sequence reads: CASSSLQGVVEKLFF. CDR3 nucleotide sequence: TGTGCCAGCAGCTCCCTACAGGGAGTAGTTGAAAAACTGTTTTTT.

The chain couples TRBV6-5 to TRBJ2-5; D gene uncertain. The CDR3 is 13 amino acids. Looked up from germline, CDR1 is MNHEY and CDR2 is SVGAGI. V lost 2 bases and J lost 4, with 8 bases in between. The DNA of the CDR3 is TGTGCCAGCAGTTACGGAGAGAGAGAGACCCAGTACTTC. Protein product: CASSYGERETQYF.

The chain is built from TRBV13 and TRBJ1-1; TRBD1 matches 12 bases. With V trimmed by 10 bases and J by 4 bases, 22 bases remained unmatched. Germline V lookup: CDR1 PRHDT, CDR2 FYEKMQ (reference sequence). This CDR3 comprises 19 residues. CDR3 in DNA: TGTGCCAAAGCTCCCGGGACAGGGGGCCTGGTGAGGGGTCTCACTGAAGCTTTCTTT. Protein product: CAKAPGTGGLVRGLTEAFF.

The CDR3 DNA sequence: TGTGCCAGCAGCTGGGGTAGCGGGAGGGCCTACAATGAGCAGTTCTTC. Amino acid sequence: CASSWGSGRAYNEQFF. The chain carries TRBV5-4 and TRBJ2-1, with TRBD2 identical over 11 bases. CDR3 size: 16 residues. V gave up 3 bases and J gave up 2 bases; unmatched junction bases: 4. Germline loops: CDR1 SGHNT, CDR2 YYREEE (reference sequence).

The genes are TRBV9 and TRBJ2-3, with 8 bases fitting TRBD1. Trimming took 3 bases from V and 3 from J; bases not matched to a gene: 9. The CDR3 runs to 16 residues. Per the germline V gene, CDR1 is SGDLS and CDR2 is YYNGEE. The CDR3, as DNA: TGTGCCAGCAGCGGACTAGAGGACAGGGATACAGATACGCAGTATTTT. Its protein is CASSGLEDRDTDTQYF.

The chain has TRBV6-6 and TRBJ2-7; 10 positions match TRBD2. Germline V gene sequence: CDR1 MNHNY, CDR2 SVGAGI (reference sequence). This CDR3 contains 14 residues. With V trimmed by 7 bases and J by 4 bases, 7 bases remained unmatched. The CDR3 DNA reads TGTGCCAGCACCTCTAGCGGGGGTAAATACGAGCAGTACTTC. Translation: CASTSSGGKYEQYF.